This T cell receptor beta chain was sequenced in a study of graft-versus-host responses after intestinal transplantation. Findings and limits, study-wide: Individuals carrying graft-donor T cell macrochimerism showed high graft-versus-host to host-versus-graft clonal ratios in allografts. Detection of GvH clones occurred in recipient marrow, and some had their first appearance in ileum or blood.

The method was immunoSEQ multiplex PCR; TCRdb's version includes in-frame clones alone and lacks a portion of them. The sample consists of tens of thousands of clones, approximately 40% of them appearing once. There were around 200,000 CFSE-labeled responder cells plated together with around 200,000 irradiated, violet-dye-labeled stimulator cells. Germline lookup yields CDR1 MNHEY and CDR2 SVGAGI. V shed 2 bases and J 2 bases; nucleotides not matched to a gene: 6. The CDR3 consists of 15 residues. This clone occurred a few times. The clonotype comes from a human patient who received an intestinal transplant. Sample: alloreactive CD8+ T cells from a mixed lymphocyte reaction culture, taken before intestinal transplant. The subset here: CFSE-low proliferating T cells sorted from approximately 6-day pre-transplant mixed lymphocyte reaction (GvH or HvG direction). The V call is TRBV6-5, the J call TRBJ2-7; 7 bases map to TRBD1. In nucleotides, the CDR3 is TGTGCCAGCAGTTACCGGGACAGACCCACCTACGAGCAGTACTTC. Protein product: CASSYRDRPTYEQYF.